This TCR beta chain was recorded in a study of vaccination and CD4 T cells after COVID-19. The time point was: late sampling 161 to 241 days after vaccination in a few convalescent patients. The treatment is: roughly ten-day PBMC culture with coronavirus spike peptide pools or control peptides (ViraFEST assay). With the Oncomine TCR Beta short-read assay, DNA from cultured CD4+ T cells was sequenced. TCRdb reanalysed the PCR reads using MiXCR and keeps one entry per CDR3 protein. This sample has 16,000 or so distinct CDR3 sequences, with around 40% found just once. A word on this clonotype: Its matching antigen is unknown.

V lost 5 bases to trimming and J lost 4 bases; unmatched junction nucleotides: 4. In germline, CDR1 is SGHNT, CDR2 YYREEE (reference sequence). This CDR3 has 13 residues. The chain combines TRBV5-4 with TRBJ1-1; 8 bases line up with TRBD1. Source: CD4+ T cells from blood, cultured in vitro, taken about 7 months after SARS-CoV-2 vaccination. The TCR originated in a human donor who had recovered from COVID-19. The CDR3 DNA reads TGTGCCAGCAGGAGGGACAGGACCACTGAAGCTTTCTTT. Translated, it gives CASRRDRTTEAFF.